The 25 T cell receptor beta chains in this list originate from one sample, sequenced in a study of identifying expanded T cells in peripheral blood. TCRdb's copy holds only in-frame clones and misses some; the assay was immunoSEQ multiplex PCR. This table holds approximately 130,000 clones, roughly 84% found once. Sequences were obtained from blood. The receptors were sampled from a person aged 18 to 75 in good health.

The rearrangement links TRBV14 to TRBJ2-5; D is uncertain. Per germline, CDR1 SGHDN and CDR2 FVKESK. V lost 4 bases and J 5 bases, leaving 11 bases between the germline ends. This CDR3 region has 13 residues. CDR3 residues: CASSLRPRETQYF. The DNA of the CDR3 is TGTGCCAGCAGCCTACGGCCACGGGAGACCCAGTACTTC.

The chain uses TRBV5-1 and TRBJ2-7, with TRBD2 as a possible D gene (5 bases). CDR1 and CDR2 (germline): SGHRS, YFSETQ. The CDR3 is made up of 15 amino acids. The V gene lost 4 bases and the J gene lost 0 bases, with 14 bases spanning the gap. CDR3 sequence (DNA): TGCGCCAGCAGCAAGGACTCTACTAGCTCCTACGAGCAGTACTTC. It translates to CASSKDSTSSYEQYF. Together with reference TRBV5-1 and TRBJ2-7, the CDR3 gives the full variable domain: KAGVTQTPRYLIKTRGQQVTLSCSPISGHRSVSWYQQTPGQGLQFLFEYFSETQRNKGNFPGRFSGRQFSNSRSEMNVSTLELGDSALYLCASSKDSTSSYEQYFGPGTRLTVT.

The gene calls are TRBV2 and TRBJ2-7; 7 bases fit TRBD1. The J segment lost 2 bases and the V segment lost 4 bases, leaving 8 bases of the junction unmatched. The CDR3 extends over 15 amino acids. CDR1 and CDR2 from the germline V gene are SNHLY and FYNNEI. The CDR3 loop is CASSARDRGTYEQYF. As DNA, the CDR3 is TGTGCCAGCAGTGCCCGGGACAGAGGAACCTACGAGCAGTACTTC.

V and J are TRBV19 and TRBJ1-2, with D possibly matching TRBD1 (6 bases). Trimming pared 9 bases from V and 7 bases from J, leaving 24 bases between. The CDR3 extends over 15 amino acids. Germline loops: CDR1 LNHDA, CDR2 SQIVND (reference sequence). CDR3 bases: TGTGCCAGCACACAAACAGGGTCTGCGGTGTTTGGCTACACCTTC. Its translation is CASTQTGSAVFGYTF.

CDR3 amino acids: CASSSQGLGDTEAFF. As DNA, the CDR3 is TGCGCCAGCAGCTCACAGGGGCTTGGGGACACTGAAGCTTTCTTT. J is TRBJ1-1 and V is TRBV5-1; 7 bases match TRBD1. CDR1 and CDR2 from the germline V gene are SGHRS and YFSETQ. J gave up 3 bases and V 3 bases, and 8 bases lay outside the gene matches. The CDR3 length is 15 residues.

The chain recombines TRBV5-6 with TRBJ2-7; D gene uncertain. Germline CDR1 is SGHDT and CDR2 is YYEEEE. The CDR3 extends over 14 amino acids. Between the trimmed V and J ends, which lost 2 bases and 3 bases, there was a span of 12 bases. In DNA form, the CDR3 reads TGTGCCAGCAGCTTCCAAACAGAAAACTACGAGCAGTACTTC. Protein product: CASSFQTENYEQYF.

This clone was counted between two and nine times. The genes are TRBV6-1 and TRBJ2-2, with 11 nucleotides matching TRBD2. Germline V gene lookup returns CDR1 MNHNS and CDR2 SASEGT. The V and J ends lost 0 bases and 5 bases, in that order; junction bases with no gene match: 2. The CDR3 covers 16 residues. Here the CDR3 reads CASSEALAGETGELFF. The CDR3 DNA is TGTGCCAGCAGTGAAGCACTAGCGGGGGAGACCGGGGAGCTGTTTTTT.

This chain joins TRBV12-5 and TRBJ1-2, with D unresolved. The CDR3 contains 18 residues. Germline lookup yields CDR1 LGHNT and CDR2 FRNRAP. The V end was cut by 3 bases, the J end by 0 bases, with 20 bases between. The CDR3 bases are TGTGCTAGTGGTTTCGGGCAGCCTATCAGTTTAGCTAACTATGGCTACACCTTC. Its protein product is CASGFGQPISLANYGYTF.

The CDR3 reads CASSFLNTEAFF. The CDR3 DNA reads as TGTGCCAGCAGCTTTTTAAACACTGAAGCTTTCTTT. This rearrangement joins TRBV7-9 to TRBJ1-1; D unresolved. This CDR3 region has 12 residues. The V end lost 3 bases, the J end lost 2 bases, and 4 bases lay between the germline ends. Germline loops: CDR1 SEHNR, CDR2 FQNEAQ (reference sequence).

This chain uses TRBV11-3 with TRBJ2-4; weak D call: TRBD1 (6 bases). The V gene's germline CDR1 is SGHNT and CDR2 YENEEA. The CDR3 runs 16 residues. V was shortened by 1 base and J by 6 bases, with 16 bases between the two germline ends. The chain's CDR3 is CASSLGKGEGGNIQYF. CDR3 DNA sequence: TGTGCCAGCAGCTTAGGGAAGGGGGAAGGGGGAAACATTCAGTACTTC. The full variable domain, rest sourced from reference TRBV11-3 and TRBJ2-4, is EAGVVQSPRYKIIEKKQPVAFWCNPISGHNTLYWYLQNLGQGPELLIRYENEEAVDDSQLPKDRFSAERLKGVDSTLKIQPAELGDSAVYLCASSLGKGEGGNIQYFGAGTRLSVL.

This clone was observed once. The chain couples TRBV27 to TRBJ1-1; no clear D. There are 11 residues in the CDR3. V lost 6 bases, J lost 6 bases, and 8 bases lay in between. The germline gives CDR1 MNHEY, CDR2 SMNVEV (reference sequence). The CDR3 DNA is TGTGCCAGCAGCAAAGGCCCTGAAGCTTTCTTT. Translated: CASSKGPEAFF.

The rearrangement links TRBV5-1 to TRBJ2-6; D gene unclear. The V and J ends lost 0 bases and 0 bases respectively, with 10 bases between them. CDR1 is SGHRS and CDR2 is YFSETQ in the germline V gene. This CDR3 contains 17 residues. The CDR3 loop is CASSLVRPGSGANVLTF. As DNA, the CDR3 is TGCGCCAGCAGCTTGGTCCGTCCAGGCTCTGGGGCCAACGTCCTGACTTTC.

V usage is TRBV11-2 and J usage is TRBJ1-2; D is possibly TRBD1 (5 bases). Germline values: CDR1 SGHAT, CDR2 FQNNGV. The length of the CDR3 is 14 residues. Trimming removed 4 bases at V and 5 bases at J, with 14 bases between. CDR3 DNA sequence: TGTGCCAGCAGCTCCGGGACTCCTCCTTATGGCTACACCTTC. It encodes CASSSGTPPYGYTF.

Written as DNA, the CDR3 is TGCGCCAGCAGCCAAGACATTACCACAGATACGCAGTATTTT. As protein: CASSQDITTDTQYF. The J gene is TRBJ2-3, the V gene TRBV4-1; D remains unclear. CDR1 and CDR2 from the germline V gene are MGHRA and YSYEKL. The CDR3 covers 14 residues. V gave up 0 bases and J gave up 2 bases, with 6 bases separating them.

The V call is TRBV7-6, the J call TRBJ1-3; no firm D call. Germline CDR1 and CDR2: SGHVS and FNYEAQ. Trimming removed 1 base from V and 1 base from J, with 11 bases in between. This CDR3 comprises 16 residues. The CDR3 DNA sequence: TGTGCCAGCAGCTTAGTTACGGTTGATTCTGGAAACACCATATATTTT. It encodes CASSLVTVDSGNTIYF.

This rearrangement joins TRBV6-6 to TRBJ1-1; possible D gene TRBD1, 6 bases. V lost 6 bases, J lost 4 bases, and 12 bases lay in between. The CDR3 length is 13 residues. Germline-derived CDR1 and CDR2 are MNHNY and SVGAGI (reference sequence). The CDR3 here is CASRAGVGTEAFF. The CDR3 DNA reads TGTGCCAGCAGGGCAGGGGTAGGCACTGAAGCTTTCTTT.

The rearrangement links TRBV30 to TRBJ1-6, with D possibly being TRBD1 (5 bases). V was trimmed by 2 bases and J by 10 bases, leaving 12 bases between them. The CDR3 is 13 residues long. Germline CDR1 reads GTSNPN; CDR2 reads SVGIG (reference sequence). The chain's CDR3 is CAWSREGNSPLHF. CDR3 in DNA: TGTGCCTGGAGTAGGGAGGGGAACTCACCCCTCCACTTT.

The genes are TRBV6-5 and TRBJ1-2; D call uncertain. Germline V lookup: CDR1 MNHEY, CDR2 SVGAGI. V lost 6 bases, J lost 6 bases, and 8 bases lay in between. This CDR3 is built from 11 residues. CDR3: CASRNPNGYTF. CDR3 bases: TGTGCCAGCAGGAACCCAAATGGCTACACCTTC.

The gene calls are TRBV6-5 and TRBJ1-6; D is undetermined. From germline, CDR1 is MNHEY and CDR2 SVGAGI. Trimming took 6 bases from V and 5 from J, leaving 8 bases between them. The CDR3 loop spans 13 amino acids. In DNA form, the CDR3 reads TGTGCCAGCAGGAGCACAGATAATTCACCCCTCCACTTT. As protein: CASRSTDNSPLHF.

The gene calls are TRBV11-2 and TRBJ2-7, with D unclear. The CDR3 runs to 14 residues. Germline-derived CDR1 and CDR2 are SGHAT and FQNNGV. Trimming cost V 3 bases and J 2 bases, with 11 bases left between them. The CDR3 coding sequence is TGTGCCAGCAGCTTTACTGTTCTGACCTACGAGCAGTACTTC. Translated, it gives CASSFTVLTYEQYF.

V gene TRBV2 combines with J gene TRBJ2-3; no definite D call. The CDR3 has 14 residues. Germline CDR1 reads SNHLY; CDR2 reads FYNNEI. Trimming shortened V by 5 bases and J by 3 bases, and 12 bases separated the two germline ends. The CDR3 DNA reads as TGTGCCAGCAGTTGGGCCCCCCGTACAGATACGCAGTATTTT. Translated: CASSWAPRTDTQYF.

The chain links TRBV30 to TRBJ1-2, with a possible D match to TRBD1 (5 bases). V was clipped by 1 base and J by 8 bases, with 11 bases between them. Germline lookup yields CDR1 GTSNPN and CDR2 SVGIG (reference sequence). The CDR3 loop spans 12 amino acids. The CDR3 is CAWSGGDRGYTF. For the CDR3, the DNA is TGTGCCTGGAGTGGAGGGGATCGGGGCTACACCTTC.

This clone has just one count. The chain recombines TRBV6-6 with TRBJ2-7, with D tentatively TRBD1 (6 bases). Trimming took 6 bases from V and 4 from J, leaving 19 bases between them. This CDR3 region has 15 residues. Germline V gene sequence: CDR1 MNHNY, CDR2 SVGAGI (reference sequence). The CDR3 region is CASRNSGGVKYEQYF. The CDR3 DNA sequence: TGTGCCAGCAGAAACTCTGGGGGCGTTAAATACGAGCAGTACTTC.

CDR3 amino acids: CASRRTGATNTEAFF. The CDR3 region has the DNA TGTGCCAGCAGGCGGACAGGGGCTACGAACACTGAAGCTTTCTTT. The V gene is TRBV2, the J gene TRBJ1-1; TRBD1 agrees at 9 bases. V lost 6 bases and J lost 1; bases outside the gene matches: 6. The CDR3 length is 15 residues. CDR1 and CDR2 from the germline V gene are SNHLY and FYNNEI.

The chain carries TRBV6-5 and TRBJ2-7, with 7 bases lining up with TRBD1. There are 13 residues in the CDR3. The V segment lost 6 bases and the J segment 3 bases; nucleotides outside the gene matches: 5. Germline CDR1 and CDR2: MNHEY and SVGAGI. CDR3 sequence reads: CASRRQGDYEQYF. CDR3 DNA: TGTGCCAGCAGACGACAGGGAGACTACGAGCAGTACTTC.